Listed here are 20 T cell receptor beta chains from one sample, sequenced in a study of Graves' ophthalmopathy and Graves' hyperthyroidism. RNA transcripts were the source from which TCR beta CDR3 regions were amplified. In the first round, RT-PCR was carried out with HTBI primers, and a multiplex PCR formed the second round. TCRdb re-called the multiplex PCR reads through MiXCR, storing one row per CDR3 protein. The sample consists of a few hundred thousand distinct CDR3 sequences, 15% to 19% of them appearing once. The specimen sequenced was peripheral blood. Receptors were obtained from a woman aged 18 to 35 with stable Graves' hyperthyroidism.

This clonotype was seen many times. The chain is built from TRBV29-1 and TRBJ1-1; D uncertain. The CDR3 length is 10 residues. CDR1 SQVTM and CDR2 ANQGSEA come from the germline V gene. The V gene lost 3 bases and the J gene lost 3 bases, with 2 bases spanning the gap. CDR3 residues: CSVEDTEAFF. Here the CDR3 DNA reads TGCAGCGTTGAGGACACTGAAGCTTTCTTT.

Ten or more counts support this clonotype. At one boundary the junction diverges from the germline segment, which might be a read error. The rearrangement uses TRBV5-1 and TRBJ2-4; 10 positions agree with TRBD1. The CDR3 has 14 residues. From germline, CDR1 is SGHRS and CDR2 YFSETQ. CDR3 nucleotide sequence: TGCGCCAGCAGCTCGACGGGACAGGGGAACATTAAGTACTTC. It encodes CASSSTGQGNIKYF.

J is TRBJ2-2 and V is TRBV12-3 or TRBV12-4; 8 bases are shared with TRBD1. Losses at the gene ends were 6 bases for V and 4 bases for J; bases not matched to a gene: 7. The CDR3 covers 15 residues. CDR3 sequence reads: CASRDTGGSTGELFF. In DNA, the CDR3 is TGTGCCAGCAGAGATACAGGGGGGTCCACCGGGGAGCTGTTTTTT.

In its sample, this clonotype was seen a few times. This rearrangement joins TRBV25-1 to TRBJ2-2; either TRBD1 or TRBD2 may supply D (7 bases each). CDR1 is MGHDK and CDR2 is SYGVNS in the germline V gene. The germline V and J ends were trimmed by 5 bases and 9 bases, with 19 bases remaining between them. The CDR3 covers 15 residues. This CDR3 is CASSRVSGGARELFF. In DNA, the CDR3 is TGTGCCAGCAGTCGGGTTTCAGGGGGGGCTCGGGAGCTGTTTTTT.

This clonotype was counted many times. The genes are TRBV5-1 and TRBJ2-7, with 8 nucleotides matching TRBD1. V shed 3 bases and J 6 bases; nucleotides not matched to a gene: 8. The CDR3 sequence is 14 residues long. Germline CDR1 SGHRS, CDR2 YFSETQ. The chain's CDR3 is CASSSGQAAGEQYF. CDR3 nucleotide sequence: TGCGCCAGCAGCTCGGGACAGGCTGCGGGCGAGCAGTACTTC. The full variable domain, with the rest looked up from reference TRBV5-1 and TRBJ2-7, is KAGVTQTPRYLIKTRGQQVTLSCSPISGHRSVSWYQQTPGQGLQFLFEYFSETQRNKGNFPGRFSGRQFSNSRSEMNVSTLELGDSALYLCASSSGQAAGEQYFGPGTRLTVT.

This clonotype was observed a few times. The V and J genes are TRBV12-5 and TRBJ1-1, with D tentatively TRBD1 (5 bases). Trimming stripped 7 bases from V and 5 bases from J, with 14 bases between. Germline-derived CDR1 and CDR2 are LGHNT and FRNRAP. The CDR3 runs 13 residues. The CDR3 here is CASVPSGGTEAFF. CDR3 sequence (DNA): TGTGCTAGTGTTCCAAGCGGGGGGACTGAAGCTTTCTTT.

This clonotype has ten or more counts. The CDR3 is CSVEDVPGELFF. The CDR3 nucleotides are TGCAGCGTTGAAGACGTTCCCGGGGAGCTGTTTTTT. The chain uses TRBV29-1 and TRBJ2-2; D is ambiguous. CDR3 length: 12 residues. Germline lookup yields CDR1 SQVTM and CDR2 ANQGSEA. V was shortened by 0 bases and J by 6 bases, with 5 bases between the two germline ends.

To note about this clonotype: The junction shows a germline mismatch at one end, possibly a read error. The chain carries TRBV12-3 or TRBV12-4 and TRBJ1-1; D is perhaps TRBD1 (6 bases). CDR3 size: 14 residues. CDR3 loop: CASSFYRTDTEACF. The CDR3 nucleotides are TGTGCCAGCAGTTTTTATCGGACAGACACTGAAGCTTGCTTT.

This clonotype has just a few counts. The junction departs from the called germline gene at one end, perhaps through a read error. The V call is TRBV4-1, the J call TRBJ1-5; D ambiguous. The CDR3 sequence is 12 residues long. CDR1 MGHRA and CDR2 YSYEKL come from the germline V gene. The CDR3 coding sequence is TGCGCCAGCAGCCAACCTAGTCAGGCCCAGCATTTT. Its translation is CASSQPSQAQHF.

This clonotype showed up many times. The chain recombines TRBV7-8 with TRBJ2-7; D uncertain. This CDR3 contains 15 residues. The germline CDR1 and CDR2 sequences are SGHVS and FQNEAQ. Trimming cost V 2 bases and J 2 bases, with 13 bases left between them. CDR3 protein: CASSLSTPTPYEQYF. The CDR3 DNA is TGTGCCAGCAGCTTAAGTACACCTACCCCCTACGAGCAGTACTTC.

In this sample, this clonotype turned up a few times. The J gene is TRBJ1-2, the V gene TRBV19; D is perhaps TRBD1 (6 bases). V was trimmed by 8 bases and J by 2 bases, leaving 15 bases between them. Germline CDR1 reads LNHDA; CDR2 reads SQIVND (reference sequence). This CDR3 spans 14 amino acids. CDR3 amino acids: CASLLQGHNYGYTF. The CDR3 bases are TGTGCCAGTTTGTTACAGGGTCACAACTATGGCTACACCTTC.

This clonotype was recorded at least ten times. The chain couples TRBV20-1 to TRBJ1-5, with D possibly being TRBD1 (5 bases). Trimming shortened V by 5 bases and J by 6 bases, and 17 bases separated the two germline ends. Looked up from germline, CDR1 is DFQATT and CDR2 is SNEGSKA (reference sequence). The CDR3 is 14 residues long. Written as DNA, the CDR3 is TGCAGTGCTTTAGAGGGGATTTCGGGTCAGCCCCAGCATTTT. Amino acid sequence: CSALEGISGQPQHF.

This clonotype was recorded at least ten times. The germline gene is not matched at one end of the junction; a read error may be the cause. This rearrangement joins TRBV7-2 to TRBJ2-7; 11 nucleotides agree with TRBD2. The germline gives CDR1 SGHTA, CDR2 FQGNSA. The CDR3 is made up of 15 amino acids. The CDR3 region has the DNA TGCGCCAGCAGCTCCACTAGCGGGGGCGCCTACGAGCAGTACTTC. Its translation is CASSSTSGGAYEQYF.

This clonotype came up many times. The chain has TRBV6-2 or TRBV6-3 and TRBJ2-6, with 7 positions matching TRBD1. The CDR3 loop spans 15 amino acids. Trimming took 7 bases from V and 1 from J; bases not matched to a gene: 4. CDR1 and CDR2 (germline): MNHEY, SVGEGT. The CDR3 region is CASTLQGSGANVLTF. Here the CDR3 DNA reads TGTGCCAGCACTCTACAGGGGTCTGGGGCCAACGTCCTGACTTTC.

This clonotype showed up many times. The V call is TRBV20-1, the J call TRBJ1-1; tentatively, D is TRBD1 (6 bases). This CDR3 region has 14 residues. V was clipped by 0 bases and J by 3 bases, with 11 bases between them. Looked up from germline, CDR1 is DFQATT and CDR2 is SNEGSKA (reference sequence). CDR3 sequence: CSARDGGADTEAFF. CDR3 bases: TGCAGTGCTAGAGATGGGGGGGCAGACACTGAAGCTTTCTTT.

This clonotype was picked up many times. This chain connects TRBV9 to TRBJ2-5; 8 bases agree with TRBD1. This CDR3 region has 15 residues. In germline, CDR1 is SGDLS, CDR2 YYNGEE. Losses at the gene ends were 4 bases for V and 5 bases for J; bases not matched to a gene: 10. The CDR3 reads CASSPRTGRGETQYF. The CDR3 bases are TGTGCCAGCAGCCCCAGGACAGGGAGAGGGGAGACCCAGTACTTC.

This clonotype was seen ten or more times. The chain carries TRBV11-3 and TRBJ2-5; D may be TRBD1 (5 bases). The germline V gene encodes CDR1 SGHNT and CDR2 YENEEA. Trimming removed 5 bases from V and 1 base from J, with 11 bases in between. CDR3 length: 14 amino acids. Here the CDR3 reads CASSPHRSQETQYF. CDR3 nucleotides: TGTGCCAGCAGCCCACACAGGAGCCAAGAGACCCAGTACTTC.

This clonotype was observed at least ten times. The rearrangement joins TRBV12-3 or TRBV12-4 to TRBJ2-5; either TRBD1 or TRBD2 may fit D (5 bases each). There are 12 residues in the CDR3. The ends were cut back, 3 bases at V and 11 bases at J, with 13 bases in the middle. CDR3 sequence (DNA): TGTGCCAGCAGTTTTGGCACTGGGGGACAGTACTTC. Amino acid sequence: CASSFGTGGQYF.

This clonotype came up a few times. The chain carries TRBV20-1 and TRBJ2-7; TRBD1 aligns across 8 bases. J gave up 4 bases and V 6 bases, and 2 bases lay outside the gene matches. CDR3 size: 11 residues. Looked up from germline, CDR1 is DFQATT and CDR2 is SNEGSKA (reference sequence). CDR3 loop: CSAYRGYEQYF. The DNA for the CDR3 is TGCAGTGCATACAGGGGGTACGAGCAGTACTTC.

In this sample, this clonotype turned up many times. This chain connects TRBV20-1 to TRBJ1-1; D is uncertain. V lost 7 bases to trimming and J lost 1 base, with 13 bases between them. The germline V gene encodes CDR1 DFQATT and CDR2 SNEGSKA (reference sequence). The CDR3 length is 13 residues. The CDR3 spells CSDRGSGNTEAFF. The CDR3 bases are TGCAGTGACAGAGGGTCGGGGAACACTGAAGCTTTCTTT.